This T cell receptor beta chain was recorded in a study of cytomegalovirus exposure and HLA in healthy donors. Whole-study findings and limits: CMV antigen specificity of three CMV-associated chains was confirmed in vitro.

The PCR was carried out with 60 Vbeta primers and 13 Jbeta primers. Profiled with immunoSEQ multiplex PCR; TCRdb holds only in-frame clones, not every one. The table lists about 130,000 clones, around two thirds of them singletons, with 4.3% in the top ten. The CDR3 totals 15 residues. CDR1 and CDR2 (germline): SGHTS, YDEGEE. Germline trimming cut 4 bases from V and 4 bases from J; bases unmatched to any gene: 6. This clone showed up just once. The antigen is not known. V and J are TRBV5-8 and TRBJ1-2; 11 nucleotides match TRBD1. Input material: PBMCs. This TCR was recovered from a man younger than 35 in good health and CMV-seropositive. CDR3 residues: CASSKGQGEIYGYTF. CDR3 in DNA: TGTGCCAGCAGCAAGGGACAGGGGGAGATCTATGGCTACACCTTC.